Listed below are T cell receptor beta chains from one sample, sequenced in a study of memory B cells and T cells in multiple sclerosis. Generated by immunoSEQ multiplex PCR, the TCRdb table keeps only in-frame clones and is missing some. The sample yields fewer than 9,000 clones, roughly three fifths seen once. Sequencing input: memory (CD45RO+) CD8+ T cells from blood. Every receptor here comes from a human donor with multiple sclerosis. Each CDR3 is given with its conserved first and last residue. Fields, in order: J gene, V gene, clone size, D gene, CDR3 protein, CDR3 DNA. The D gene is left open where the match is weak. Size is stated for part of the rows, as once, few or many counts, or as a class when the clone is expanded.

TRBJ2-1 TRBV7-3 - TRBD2 CASSLTGSSGPNNEQFF TGTGCCAGCAGCTTAACCGGGTCTAGCGGACCGAACAATGAGCAGTTCTTC
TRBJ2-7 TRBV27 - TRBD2 CASSFGVGRLVYEQYF TGTGCCAGCAGTTTTGGAGTCGGGAGGTTAGTTTACGAGCAGTACTTC
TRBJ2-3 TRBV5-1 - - CASSYSSGLDPTDTQYF TGCGCCAGCAGCTATAGTTCGGGACTGGATCCCACAGATACGCAGTATTTT
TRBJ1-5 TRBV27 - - CASSLYPPGGDSNQPQHF TGTGCCAGCAGTTTATACCCCCCGGGAGGGGATAGCAATCAGCCCCAGCATTTT
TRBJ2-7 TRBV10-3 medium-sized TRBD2 CAIGVTPKLAGEVYEQYF TGTGCCATCGGGGTGACCCCTAAACTAGCGGGAGAAGTCTACGAGCAGTACTTC
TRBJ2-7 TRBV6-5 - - CASSYTTGGNEQYF TGTGCCAGCAGTTACACCACCGGGGGAAACGAGCAGTACTTC
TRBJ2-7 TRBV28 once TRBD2 CASSSGLAGGPGEQYF TGTGCCAGCAGTTCTGGACTAGCGGGAGGGCCTGGGGAGCAGTACTTC
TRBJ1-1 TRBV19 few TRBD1 CASAETGMNTEAFF TGTGCCAGTGCGGAGACAGGGATGAACACTGAAGCTTTCTTT
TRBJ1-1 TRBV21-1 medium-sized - CASSKVRRGTEAFF TGTGCCAGCAGCAAAGTTCGGAGGGGTACTGAAGCTTTCTTT
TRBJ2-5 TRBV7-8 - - CASSLLGGNQETQYF TGTGCCAGCAGCTTATTGGGAGGTAACCAAGAGACCCAGTACTTC
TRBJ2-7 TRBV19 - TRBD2 CASSTAGGNHEQYF TGTGCCAGTAGTACCGCGGGGGGTAATCACGAGCAGTACTTC
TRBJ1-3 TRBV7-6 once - CASSFGQGNTIYF TGTGCCAGCAGCTTTGGACAGGGAAACACCATATATTTT
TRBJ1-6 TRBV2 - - CASRNPDMGSWNSPLHF TGTGCCAGCAGGAACCCGGACATGGGGTCGTGGAATTCACCCCTCCACTTT
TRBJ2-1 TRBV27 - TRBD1 CASSSPGQGAHEQFF TGTGCCAGCAGTTCTCCGGGACAGGGGGCTCATGAGCAGTTCTTC
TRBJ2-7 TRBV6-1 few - CASSYGGEQYF TGTGCCAGCAGTTACGGGGGCGAGCAGTACTTC
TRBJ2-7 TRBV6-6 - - CASSYAQGTYEQYF TGTGCCAGCAGTTACGCCCAGGGAACCTACGAGCAGTACTTC
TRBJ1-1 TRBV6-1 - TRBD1 CASRKYRGNTEAFF TGTGCCAGCAGGAAATACAGGGGGAACACTGAAGCTTTCTTT
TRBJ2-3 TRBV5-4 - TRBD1 CASSNRGLPSTDTQYF TGTGCCAGCAGCAACAGGGGGTTACCCTCCACAGATACGCAGTATTTT
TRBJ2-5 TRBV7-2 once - CASSSGVGGTQYF TGTGCCAGCAGCTCCGGCGTGGGGGGGACCCAGTACTTC
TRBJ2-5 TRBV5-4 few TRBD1 CASSLPGQDQETQYF TGTGCCAGCAGCTTACCGGGACAGGACCAAGAGACCCAGTACTTC
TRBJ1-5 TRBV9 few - CASSAGGGSNQPQHF TGTGCCAGCAGCGCCGGGGGAGGAAGCAATCAGCCCCAGCATTTT
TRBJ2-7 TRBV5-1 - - CASSLEQNNNYEQYF TGCGCCAGCAGCTTGGAACAGAATAACAACTACGAGCAGTACTTC
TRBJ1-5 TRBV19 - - CAGGPRGNQPQHF TGTGCAGGCGGCCCGAGAGGCAATCAGCCCCAGCATTTT
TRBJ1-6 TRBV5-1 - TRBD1 CASSLGRGLLHF TGCGCCAGCAGCTTGGGCAGGGGGCTCCTCCACTTT
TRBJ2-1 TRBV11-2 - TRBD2 CASSNGLAGGPYNEQFF TGTGCCAGCAGCAATGGACTAGCGGGAGGGCCCTACAATGAGCAGTTCTTC
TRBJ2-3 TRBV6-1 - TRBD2 CASSEVGTSVSTDTQYF TGTGCCAGCAGTGAAGTAGGGACTAGCGTGAGCACAGATACGCAGTATTTT
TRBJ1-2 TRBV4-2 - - CASSQDSTYGYTF TGTGCCAGCAGCCAAGATAGTACCTATGGCTACACCTTC
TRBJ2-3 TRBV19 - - CASRWGRGTDTQYF TGTGCCAGTCGGTGGGGGCGGGGCACAGATACGCAGTATTTT
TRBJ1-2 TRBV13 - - CASSLNYGYTF TGTGCCAGCAGCCTCAACTATGGCTACACCTTC
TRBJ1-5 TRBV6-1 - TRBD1 CASSEAGQGAVPQHF TGTGCCAGCAGTGAAGCGGGGCAGGGGGCGGTGCCCCAGCATTTT
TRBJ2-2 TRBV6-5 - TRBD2 CASKTSSGNTGELFF TGTGCCAGCAAGACTTCTAGCGGAAACACCGGGGAGCTGTTTTTT
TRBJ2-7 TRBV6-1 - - CASRDSIYEQYF TGTGCCAGCAGGGACAGCATCTACGAGCAGTACTTC
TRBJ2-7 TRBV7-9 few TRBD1 CASKQGSYEQYF TGTGCCAGTAAACAGGGGTCCTACGAGCAGTACTTC
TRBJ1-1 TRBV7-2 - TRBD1 CASSLGGDSRRNTEAFF TGTGCCAGCAGCTTAGGGGGGGACAGCCGGCGGAACACTGAAGCTTTCTTT
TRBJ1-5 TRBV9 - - CASSVFRSSPDRRNQPQHF TGTGCCAGCAGCGTATTTAGATCGTCACCGGACAGAAGAAATCAGCCCCAGCATTTT
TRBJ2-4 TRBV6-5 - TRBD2 CASSPSGEEDIQYF TGTGCCAGCAGCCCCAGCGGGGAAGAAGACATTCAGTACTTC
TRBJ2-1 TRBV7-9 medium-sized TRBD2 CASSRIGAGVYNEQFF TGTGCCAGCAGCCGCATAGGGGCGGGGGTCTACAATGAGCAGTTCTTC
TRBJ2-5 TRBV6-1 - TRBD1 CASSEQGEGETQYF TGTGCCAGCAGCGAACAGGGGGAAGGAGAGACCCAGTACTTC
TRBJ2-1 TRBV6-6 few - CASRSANEQFF TGTGCCAGCCGGAGTGCAAATGAGCAGTTCTTC
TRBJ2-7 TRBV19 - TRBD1 CASSDRGYYEQYF TGTGCCAGTAGTGACAGGGGTTACTACGAGCAGTACTTC
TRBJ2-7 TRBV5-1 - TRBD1 CASSLAREGQGDYEQYF TGCGCCAGCAGCTTGGCTAGGGAGGGACAGGGGGACTACGAGCAGTACTTC
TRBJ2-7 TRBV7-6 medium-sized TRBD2 CASSPSSGEQYF TGTGCCAGCAGCCCATCTAGCGGCGAGCAGTACTTC
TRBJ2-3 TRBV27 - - CASSLIPTVPTDTQYF TGTGCCAGCAGTCTCATCCCAACAGTTCCCACAGATACGCAGTATTTT
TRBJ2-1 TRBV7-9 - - CASSLSGNEQFF TGTGCCAGCAGCTTAAGCGGCAATGAGCAGTTCTTC
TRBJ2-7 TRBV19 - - CASSTRPTGFEQYF TGTGCCAGTAGTACCCGACCCACAGGGTTCGAGCAGTACTTC
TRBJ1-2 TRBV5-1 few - CASSGPGSHTF TGCGCCAGCAGCGGCCCGGGGAGTCACACCTTC
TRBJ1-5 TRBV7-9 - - CASSAQGKGSNQPQHF TGTGCCAGCAGCGCCCAGGGGAAGGGTAGCAATCAGCCCCAGCATTTT
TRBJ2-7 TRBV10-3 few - CAISESIEGEQYF TGTGCCATCAGTGAGTCGATCGAGGGCGAGCAGTACTTC